Included here is one T cell receptor (beta chain) sequence, with context. This clonotype was seen repeatedly, ten times or more. Its antigen has not been determined. No qualities accompany the bases; no much larger clone lies one base away. The ophthalmopathy patients had moderately to severely active disease, with a Clinical Activity Score of 3 or higher, a NOSPECS grade of 4 or higher, and a disease duration of less than 3 months. Anyone with other autoimmune diseases, uncontrolled infections, pregnancy or lactation was excluded from the study. Clinical symptoms, serum thyroxine, TRAb, thyroid ultrasound and orbital computed tomography formed the basis of the diagnosis. Using Ficoll-Paque density gradient centrifugation, PBMCs were isolated from about 10 ml of fresh peripheral blood. Total RNA was extracted with Trizol reagent and quality-checked on an Agilent 2100 Bioanalyzer. CDR1 SGHTA and CDR2 FQGTGA are derived from the germline V gene. Its CDR3 holds 14 amino acids, cysteine through phenylalanine. Only CDR3 DNA remains: 42 bases, in frame from the first base. The V end loses 3 bases and the J end loses 8 bases, and a stretch of 11 bases separates them.

For repertoire sequencing, TCR beta CDR3 regions were amplified from RNA transcripts. HTBI primers and the Qiagen OneStep RT-PCR kit were used in a first-round RT-PCR, which was followed by a second-round multiplex PCR, size selection and purification. The libraries underwent paired-end sequencing with 100 bp reads on an Illumina HiSeq2000. The published analysis was carried out like this. SOAPnuke was used to process the reads, removing any read that contained adapters or uncalled bases, had a mean Phred below 15, or lacked an exact match to the constant primer or identifier. COPE v1.2.5 was used to merge high-quality paired reads. Each unique nucleotide sequence was defined as a clonotype, and clonotypes were aligned to IMGT TRB V, D and J references with MiTCR v1.1. The analysis was limited to V-J combinations with a frequency above 0.0001, which together covered over 98% of repertoires. For each V-J combination, a TCR clonal expansion and chaos score was defined as the ratio of F50 clonal expansion to chaos observed in the TCRdist matrix. Welch's t-statistics and random forest were used to narrow the features down to 13 V-J combinations, which were then fed into a naive Bayes classifier. The Morisita-Horn index was used to measure how similar the thyroid and blood repertoires were. TCRdb reprocessing: public reads trimmed at Q25 with fastp, clones called with MiXCR, in-frame beta chains kept. All rows with the same CDR3 protein become a single entry with the most common DNA and genes. V and J calls and clone size were set by TCRdb, not the authors. The sample table holds some 520,000 distinct CDR3 sequences, of which 13% to 15% were seen once. The ten most abundant clones make up about 10% of the sample.

This specimen comes from a study of Graves' ophthalmopathy and Graves' hyperthyroidism (dated by TCRdb to the late 2010s). Context from the whole study: Peripheral blood samples were taken at the time of initial diagnosis, before any treatment was given. After sampling, hyperthyroidism patients received methimazole starting at 30 mg daily, and ophthalmopathy patients received high-dose intravenous methylprednisolone. The 75 to 100 discovery patients were divided at random into training and test sets in a 7:3 ratio. T-cell repertoires of thyroid tissue and blood were compared in over 5 hyperthyroidism patients. To explore V-J signatures distinguishing ophthalmopathy from hyperthyroidism, a discovery set of about a hundred patients (more than 40 ophthalmopathy, about 57 stable hyperthyroidism) was enrolled. The study used TCR beta repertoire signatures to distinguish Graves' ophthalmopathy from Graves' hyperthyroidism and to predict progression to ophthalmopathy. An independent validation cohort comprised some 18 hyperthyroidism patients and some 16 patients who later progressed from hyperthyroidism to ophthalmopathy. In total, 135 blood samples were TCR-sequenced: approximately 42 ophthalmopathy, approximately 80 hyperthyroidism and roughly 17 hyperthyroidism-to-ophthalmopathy patients. General conclusions and limits of the study: Most expanded thyroid clonotypes with a frequency above 0.001 also appeared in blood, which suggests that blood repertoires may reflect the immune response in the thyroid. Sample size was not predetermined statistically, and investigators were not blinded to group allocation. The 13-signature model separated ophthalmopathy from stable hyperthyroidism with roughly 88% sensitivity and less than 83% specificity in cross-validation, and 80%/75% in the test set. In validation, the model predicted ophthalmopathy progression with about 71% sensitivity and approximately 75% specificity; about a dozen predicted patients were CT-confirmed with GO in a median of 6.5 months.

Sequencing used blood. The V and J genes are TRBV7-3 and TRBJ1-6; the D gene is possibly TRBD1, with 5 bases matching. This clonotype was obtained from a woman younger than 45 with Graves' ophthalmopathy. Donor details come from another sample of the same person, matched by shared clones. The CDR3 in this case is CASSLGQRHSPLHF. The DNA sequence follows: TGTGCCAGCAGCTTGGGGCAGAGGCATTCACCCCTCCACTTT.